This entry concerns a single T cell receptor beta chain. Its antigen is currently not known. Base qualities were left out, and no much larger clone turns up one base away. The sequenced samples came from patients who had active juvenile idiopathic arthritis. Right after thawing, the cells went straight into sorting, and Live/Dead Fixable Near-IR Stain was used to exclude dead cells. These data are taken from a study of circulating and synovial CD4+ cells in juvenile arthritis (TCRdb year 2014). A note on the overall study: Within each patient, the study compared the TCRbeta CDR3 repertoires of three groups: circulating HLA-DR+ CD4 T cells, bulk blood CD4 T cells, and synovial CD4 T cells. Repertoire sequencing aimed to confirm that a circulating synovial-like CD4 T cell subset was enriched in synovial clonotypes. On the study overall, not on this receptor specifically: Because T cell genome counts in CPL samples and bulk blood CD4 samples differed by at least an order of magnitude, sample-size effects were addressed. Because overlap with synovium rose as sequencing depth increased, the measured fractions of shared clonotypes likely underestimated the overlap of the full repertoire. Circulating pathogenic-like lymphocytes were found to cluster with synovial T cells, and a substantially higher fraction of CDR3 sequences was shared with synovium by circulating pathogenic-like lymphocytes than by bulk blood. The difference between circulating pathogenic-like lymphocytes and bulk blood T cells was not detected by traditional Vbeta family usage analysis. Compared with bulk blood CD4 repertoires, both the synovial and the circulating pathogenic-like lymphocyte repertoires were less diverse, and some CPL samples were as oligoclonal as synovium.

V was cut back by 0 bases and J by 0 bases, leaving a gap of 16 bases between them. Inclusive of the bounding cysteine and phenylalanine, the CDR3 is 18 residues long. The DNA shown is the 54-base CDR3, in frame from base 1. CDR1 and CDR2, looked up from the germline V gene, are SGHTS and YDEGEE. Receptor amplification or capture employed the immunoSEQ multiplex PCR assay. TCRbeta CDR3 sequencing was performed as a commercial service by an external provider. Per the authors' processing: The analyses relied on productive nucleotide sequences along with amino acid sequences obtained through in silico translation. Diversity was measured with Renyi entropy across alpha values, using the median of 200 repeated subsamples to equalise sample size. Pairwise repertoire distance was calculated as one minus the Chao-modified Jaccard index, correcting for under-sampling, and used for clustering. Frequency-weighted overlap with synovial clonotypes was calculated across 200 sample sizes, using 200 draws without replacement for each, and the value reported was the one at the size of the smaller sample. What TCRdb holds here is the immuneACCESS table cut down to in-frame rearrangements. Part of the clones is not present; checked against another copy, under half of the missing clones reflect an unresolved V gene, and the others are unexplained. The DNA gave D and trimming, while V, J and clone size come from that table. The sample profile shows about 14,000 clones; over 80% of them were found once. The ten biggest clones cover over 3.5% of the sample.

The rearranged chain carries TRBV5-8 and TRBJ2-1, with the D gene not confidently named. Sequences were obtained from CD4+ T cells from synovial fluid. This receptor was taken from a human patient with juvenile idiopathic arthritis. Some clones in this sample may be carry-over from other donors' samples. The DNA is as follows: TGTGCCAGCAGCTTGGTGGTTTACCATTACAGCTCCTACAATGAGCAGTTCTTC. Protein translation: CASSLVVYHYSSYNEQFF.